Below, 5 T cell receptor beta chains from the same sample are listed, as sequenced in a study of control samples from healthy donors and cancer patients. Clones were read by immunoSEQ multiplex PCR, and TCRdb kept only the in-frame ones, dropping some. In the table there are some 51,000 clones, approximately 94% of which are singletons. Sequenced: blood. Receptors originate from a woman under 30 in good health.

This sequence joins TRBV4-3 and TRBJ2-7; tentative D call: TRBD1 (5 bases). CDR3 length: 15 residues. Per germline, CDR1 LGHNA and CDR2 YSLEER. Trimming removed 1 base at V and 6 bases at J, with 16 bases between. In DNA, the CDR3 is TGCGCCAGCAGCCAAGGAACCAGGGATGGGGTCGAGCAGTACTTC. Its protein product is CASSQGTRDGVEQYF.

This chain connects TRBV5-1 to TRBJ1-1; 12 positions match TRBD1. CDR1 and CDR2 from the germline V gene are SGHRS and YFSETQ. V lost 6 bases and J lost 10; bases outside the gene matches: 10. The CDR3 is made up of 14 amino acids. For the CDR3, the DNA is TGCGCCAGCACCTCGGGGACAGGGGGCCAGGGAGCTTTCTTT. Translation gives CASTSGTGGQGAFF.

The V and J genes are TRBV30 and TRBJ1-2; D is ambiguous. V lost 0 bases to trimming and J lost 3 bases, with 11 bases between them. Germline V lookup: CDR1 GTSNPN, CDR2 SVGIG (reference sequence). This CDR3 comprises 14 residues. CDR3 sequence reads: CAWSVLSTDYGYTF. The CDR3, as DNA: TGTGCCTGGAGTGTCCTCTCAACGGACTATGGCTACACCTTC.

The V call is TRBV10-2, the J call TRBJ1-2; maybe TRBD1 (5 bases). V gave up 4 bases and J gave up 2 bases, with 11 bases separating them. Germline CDR1 WSHSY, CDR2 SAAADI. This CDR3 contains 14 residues. The CDR3 protein is CASSGQLLNYGYTF. The CDR3 nucleotides read TGCGCCAGCAGTGGACAGCTCCTAAACTATGGCTACACCTTC.

The CDR3 nucleotides read TGTGCCAGCGGAGGGTTGGGGTGGGCTAATGAAAAACTGTTTTTT. Protein sequence: CASGGLGWANEKLFF. V usage is TRBV6-5 and J usage is TRBJ1-4; D call uncertain. There are 15 residues in the CDR3. Germline assignment: CDR1 MNHEY and CDR2 SVGAGI. V lost 8 bases and J 3 bases, leaving 16 bases between the germline ends.